Shown below are 14 T cell receptor beta chains from a single sample sequenced in a study of monozygotic twins with inflammatory bowel disease. TCRdb re-called the 5' RACE reads and shows each CDR3 protein once, DNA omitted. This repertoire comprises more than 300,000 distinct CDR3 sequences; its ten largest clones make up around 2.6%. The sequencing input was blood. The receptors here all came from a human donor with ulcerative colitis or Crohn's disease, or a healthy co-twin of an affected twin (not recorded which).

The chain couples TRBV20-1 to TRBJ1-5; the D call of TRBD1 rests on TCRdb alone, since no DNA is present to check it. Germline assignment: CDR1 DFQATT and CDR2 SNEGSKA (reference sequence). The CDR3 length is 15 residues. The CDR3 is CSTARGRGSNQPQHF.

V gene TRBV5-1 combines with J gene TRBJ1-4. Germline CDR1 reads SGHRS; CDR2 reads YFSETQ. This CDR3 has 16 residues. CDR3: CASSPAASNTNEKLFF. Full variable domain (outside the CDR3, taken from reference TRBV5-1 and TRBJ1-4): KAGVTQTPRYLIKTRGQQVTLSCSPISGHRSVSWYQQTPGQGLQFLFEYFSETQRNKGNFPGRFSGRQFSNSRSEMNVSTLELGDSALYLCASSPAASNTNEKLFFGSGTQLSVL.

The J gene is TRBJ1-2, the V gene TRBV4-1. The germline gives CDR1 MGHRA, CDR2 YSYEKL. The CDR3 length is 14 residues. This CDR3 is CASSQGGANYGYTF.

The J gene is TRBJ1-6, the V gene TRBV4-2. Germline values: CDR1 LGHNA, CDR2 YNFKEQ. The CDR3 totals 17 residues. The CDR3 protein is CASSHGSSLGYGSPLHF.

This chain joins TRBV4-2 and TRBJ2-7. Germline V lookup: CDR1 LGHNA, CDR2 YNFKEQ. The CDR3 totals 14 residues. The CDR3 sequence is CASSQGELTYEQYF.

The chain couples TRBV18 to TRBJ2-2. CDR3 length: 13 residues. Germline lookup yields CDR1 KGHSH and CDR2 LQKENI. The CDR3 is CASSPIFRGTLFF.

This CDR3 reads CASSPPYSYEQYF. This chain links TRBV11-2 with TRBJ2-7. CDR1 and CDR2 from the germline V gene are SGHAT and FQNNGV. This CDR3 comprises 13 residues.

The V gene is TRBV5-1, the J gene TRBJ2-1; TCRdb's D gene call, TRBD1, goes unchecked for lack of DNA. This CDR3 spans 14 amino acids. Germline V gene data show CDR1 as SGHRS and CDR2 as YFSETQ. CDR3 loop: CASSLTGGHNEQFF.

The chain employs TRBV27 and TRBJ1-5; the D gene TCRdb calls, TRBD1, cannot be checked with no DNA. The CDR3 has 13 amino acids. In germline, CDR1 is MNHEY, CDR2 SMNVEV (reference sequence). The CDR3 spells CASSLQGAQPQHF.

The chain carries TRBV30 and TRBJ2-1; TCRdb's D call of TRBD1 is untestable without DNA. Germline CDR1 is GTSNPN and CDR2 is SVGIG (reference sequence). The CDR3 is 18 amino acids. The CDR3 sequence is CAWSDPPDRSWGVGEQFF. The entire variable domain, with the rest obtained from reference TRBV30 and TRBJ2-1, is as follows: SQTIHQWPATLVQPVGSPLSLECTVEGTSNPNLYWYRQAAGRGLQLLFYSVGIGQISSEVPQNLSASRPQDRQFILSSKKLLLSDSGFYLCAWSDPPDRSWGVGEQFFGPGTRLTVL.

This chain links TRBV12-3 or TRBV12-4 with TRBJ1-4. This CDR3 comprises 12 residues. CDR3 in amino acids: CASSLWGEKLFF.

This chain uses TRBV5-1 with TRBJ1-1. The germline V gene encodes CDR1 SGHRS and CDR2 YFSETQ. The CDR3 has 14 residues. CDR3 in amino acids: CAGSLQVGNTEAFF.

This sequence joins TRBV6-5 and TRBJ2-1; TCRdb designates TRBD2, a call that cannot be tested without DNA. CDR1 is MNHEY, CDR2 SVGAGI, per germline. The CDR3 has 16 amino acids. The CDR3 protein is CASSSEAGGSYNEQFF.

This chain uses TRBV15 with TRBJ2-2. The V gene's germline CDR1 is LNHNV and CDR2 YYDKDF (reference sequence). The CDR3 totals 15 residues. The CDR3 is CATSFQTTNTGELFF.